The 26 T cell receptor beta chains presented below share a single source sample, sequenced in a study of T-cell memory formation after mild COVID-19. TCRdb ran MiXCR on the 5' RACE reads and lists one entry per CDR3 protein. The sample records fewer than 600,000 distinct CDR3 sequences, less than 25% being singletons. Specimen: PBMCs or a T cell subset sorted from them (not recorded which). These TCRs come from an adult woman who had mild COVID-19 (a few samples of this study predate the infection). Cell type and time point are not known.

This clonotype appeared a few times. V gene TRBV15 combines with J gene TRBJ2-5, with D possibly TRBD1 on 5 matching bases. CDR3 size: 15 residues. Per germline, CDR1 LNHNV and CDR2 YYDKDF (reference sequence). Between the trimmed V and J ends, which lost 1 base and 5 bases, there was a span of 14 bases. Here the CDR3 DNA reads TGTGCCACCAGCAGAGTGGCCCAGGGCCGCGAGACCCAGTACTTC. This encodes CATSRVAQGRETQYF.

The chain has TRBV11-2 and TRBJ2-5, with 9 bases fitting TRBD2. Trimming at V came to 5 bases and at J to 5 bases, leaving 12 bases not matched to a gene. Per the germline V gene, CDR1 is SGHAT and CDR2 is FQNNGV. The CDR3 covers 16 residues. The CDR3 spells CASSLLGGGAPETQYF. Here the CDR3 DNA reads TGTGCCAGCAGCCTGCTGGGCGGGGGGGCCCCGGAGACCCAGTACTTC. The variable domain in full, with the rest retrieved from reference TRBV11-2 and TRBJ2-5, is EAGVAQSPRYKIIEKRQSVAFWCNPISGHATLYWYQQILGQGPKLLIQFQNNGVVDDSQLPKDRFSAERLKGVDSTLKIQPAKLEDSAVYLCASSLLGGGAPETQYFGPGTRLLVL.

This clonotype was observed a few times. The chain has TRBV18 and TRBJ2-1, with 7 bases lining up with TRBD1. The CDR3 is made up of 15 amino acids. The J segment lost 5 bases and the V segment lost 1 base, leaving 5 bases of the junction unmatched. Germline V gives CDR1 KGHSH, CDR2 LQKENI. This CDR3 is CASSPQTGRHNEQFF. The CDR3 nucleotides read TGTGCCAGCTCACCACAGACAGGGCGGCACAATGAGCAGTTCTTC.

V usage is TRBV6-2 or TRBV6-3 and J usage is TRBJ2-7, with unresolved D. Germline lookup yields CDR1 MNHEY and CDR2 SVGEGT. V lost 5 bases, J lost 4 bases, and 12 bases lay in between. The CDR3 loop spans 13 amino acids. The CDR3 DNA reads as TGTGCCAGCAGTCGCCCCGCCGGTTACGAGCAGTACTTC. Protein product: CASSRPAGYEQYF.

The genes are TRBV16 and TRBJ2-7, with no clear D. The germline gives CDR1 KGHSY, CDR2 FQNENV. The V end was cut by 2 bases, the J end by 4 bases, with 9 bases between. CDR3 length: 13 amino acids. The CDR3 nucleotides are TGTGCCAGCAGCCAAGGGCCTCAATACGAGCAGTACTTC. Its translation is CASSQGPQYEQYF.

This clonotype has a handful of counts. The chain combines TRBV7-2 with TRBJ1-1; 9 nucleotides align to TRBD1. The CDR3 covers 15 residues. Trimming at V came to 4 bases and at J to 8 bases, leaving 11 bases not matched to a gene. Looked up from germline, CDR1 is SGHTA and CDR2 is FQGNSA. The CDR3 is CASSSSLRQGEEAFF. The CDR3 DNA follows: TGTGCCAGCAGCTCCAGCCTGCGACAGGGGGAAGAAGCTTTCTTT.

This clonotype occurred once. This chain connects TRBV9 to TRBJ2-3, with 9 bases lining up with TRBD2. Trimming removed 4 bases from V and 2 bases from J; junction bases left unmatched: 8. CDR1 and CDR2 (germline): SGDLS, YYNGEE. The CDR3 length is 16 residues. The DNA of the CDR3 is TGTGCCAGCAGCCCCCGGCGGGAGGGCCTCACAGATACGCAGTATTTT. This gives the protein CASSPRREGLTDTQYF.

This chain uses TRBV4-3 with TRBJ2-1, with 9 positions matching TRBD2. CDR3 length: 15 residues. V lost 4 bases and J lost 7; bases outside the gene matches: 8. Germline CDR1 reads LGHNA; CDR2 reads YSLEER. The CDR3 region has the DNA TGCGCCAGCAGCCGAGGACTAGCGTGGGGGAATGAGCAGTTCTTC. Translating it yields CASSRGLAWGNEQFF.

This clonotype was found once. The chain recombines TRBV28 with TRBJ1-4, with a possible D match to TRBD1 (6 bases). The V end lost 3 bases, the J end lost 3 bases, and 17 bases lay between the germline ends. The CDR3 consists of 17 residues. Germline V CDR1 and CDR2: MDHEN, SYDVKM. The DNA of the CDR3 is TGTGCCAGCAGTTTGGACCCGCGGGGGCGGTCTAATGAAAAACTGTTTTTT. Residues: CASSLDPRGRSNEKLFF.

The rearrangement links TRBV12-3 or TRBV12-4 to TRBJ1-5; 7 bases are a match to TRBD1. The CDR3 is 16 residues long. Unmatched junction bases numbered 8, after V lost 5 bases and J lost 1 base. CDR3 bases: TGTGCCAGCAGTCCACAGACAGGGTCGAGCAATCAGCCCCAGCATTTT. Protein product: CASSPQTGSSNQPQHF.

This clonotype was observed a few times. This chain uses TRBV29-1 with TRBJ2-7; D gene ambiguous. The CDR3 contains 12 residues. The germline V and J ends were trimmed by 4 bases and 0 bases, with 7 bases remaining between them. The germline gives CDR1 SQVTM, CDR2 ANQGSEA. The CDR3 loop reads CSVGFDSYEQYF. CDR3 DNA sequence: TGCAGCGTTGGCTTTGACTCCTACGAGCAGTACTTC.

V and J are TRBV7-9 and TRBJ2-7; TRBD2 aligns across 10 bases. The trim removed 7 bases at V and 2 bases at J, leaving 8 bases unmatched. CDR1 and CDR2 from the germline V gene are SEHNR and FQNEAQ (reference sequence). The CDR3 runs 15 residues. CDR3 loop: CASTVTSGATYEQYF. CDR3 nucleotides: TGTGCCAGCACCGTAACTAGCGGGGCCACCTACGAGCAGTACTTC.

This clonotype was detected once. The chain carries TRBV11-2 and TRBJ2-5; D may be TRBD2 (6 bases). The CDR3 loop spans 13 amino acids. Trimming removed 6 bases at V and 4 bases at J, with 12 bases between. CDR1 is SGHAT, CDR2 FQNNGV, per germline. CDR3 DNA: TGTGCCAGCAGTGTTCCCGGGAGAGAGACCCAGTACTTC. This encodes CASSVPGRETQYF.

The V and J genes are TRBV7-6 and TRBJ2-1; 9 bases map to TRBD2. The CDR3 runs 15 residues. The germline gives CDR1 SGHVS, CDR2 FNYEAQ. V lost 5 bases, J lost 7 bases, and 9 bases stayed unmatched. CDR3 region: CASSHERGAANEQFF. For the CDR3, the DNA is TGTGCCAGCAGCCACGAGCGGGGGGCCGCTAATGAGCAGTTCTTC.

This chain links TRBV10-3 with TRBJ2-7; the match to TRBD1 covers 7 bases. J was trimmed by 0 bases and V by 6 bases; bases with no gene match: 5. The CDR3 length is 14 residues. From germline, CDR1 is ENHRY and CDR2 SYGVKD. CDR3 sequence: CAISGTASSYEQYF. The CDR3 DNA reads as TGTGCCATCAGCGGGACAGCTAGCTCCTACGAGCAGTACTTC.

This clonotype was seen a few times. The chain uses TRBV24-1 and TRBJ2-2; 8 positions agree with TRBD2. This CDR3 has 16 residues. V trimming: 3 bases; J trimming: 3 bases; junction bases outside the gene matches: 5. From germline, CDR1 is KGHDR and CDR2 SFDVKD. The chain's CDR3 is CATSDESGSYTGELFF. In DNA, the CDR3 is TGTGCCACCAGTGATGAGAGCGGGAGTTACACCGGGGAGCTGTTTTTT.

V gene TRBV20-1 combines with J gene TRBJ1-1, with TRBD1 matching 9 bases. Germline V lookup: CDR1 DFQATT, CDR2 SNEGSKA (reference sequence). The CDR3 has 15 residues. J was trimmed by 0 bases and V by 3 bases; bases with no gene match: 5. The CDR3 DNA sequence: TGCAGTGCTAGGGGGACAGGGTGGTTGAACACTGAAGCTTTCTTT. Amino acids: CSARGTGWLNTEAFF.

The chain recombines TRBV4-1 with TRBJ2-2; possibly TRBD2 for D (6 bases). This CDR3 is built from 17 residues. V shed 2 bases and J shed 1 base, with 14 bases lying between them. The germline V gene encodes CDR1 MGHRA and CDR2 YSYEKL. CDR3 in amino acids: CASSQRPSGVNTGELFF. Written as DNA, the CDR3 is TGCGCCAGCAGCCAACGGCCCTCGGGGGTGAACACCGGGGAGCTGTTTTTT.

V is TRBV5-6 and J is TRBJ2-1; 9 positions match TRBD2. This CDR3 is 16 amino acids long. CDR1 SGHDT and CDR2 YYEEEE come from the germline V gene. V lost 0 bases to trimming and J lost 6 bases; unmatched junction nucleotides: 7. The CDR3 protein is CASSLEGLARLNEQFF. In DNA, the CDR3 is TGTGCCAGCAGCTTGGAGGGACTAGCCCGGCTCAATGAGCAGTTCTTC.

This clonotype has just a few counts. The rearrangement uses TRBV7-2 and TRBJ1-4, with TRBD1 matching over 12 bases. This CDR3 is 19 amino acids long. J was trimmed by 2 bases and V by 3 bases; bases with no gene match: 10. Germline V lookup: CDR1 SGHTA, CDR2 FQGNSA. The CDR3 spells CASSFTGTGGGFTNEKLFF. The CDR3 DNA sequence: TGTGCCAGCAGCTTTACTGGGACAGGGGGCGGTTTCACTAATGAAAAACTGTTTTTT.

The chain has TRBV12-3 or TRBV12-4 and TRBJ2-1; 10 positions agree with TRBD2. The CDR3 runs to 19 residues. The junction had 16 bases not matched to a gene; V was cut back by 3 bases and J by 5 bases. The CDR3 nucleotides read TGTGCCAGCAGTTTCGTGGGCGTGGAGGGACTAGCGCGGAACAATGAGCAGTTCTTC. Translating it yields CASSFVGVEGLARNNEQFF.

This clonotype was observed a handful of times. This chain uses TRBV7-2 with TRBJ2-3, with 8 bases lining up with TRBD2. The CDR3 loop spans 14 amino acids. Unmatched junction bases numbered 5, after V lost 5 bases and J lost 4 bases. Germline CDR1 reads SGHTA; CDR2 reads FQGNSA. The DNA of the CDR3 is TGTGCCAGCAGCCCTCAGACTAGCGCAGATACGCAGTATTTT. This sequence encodes CASSPQTSADTQYF. Full variable domain (rest looked up from reference TRBV7-2 and TRBJ2-3): GAGVSQSPSNKVTEKGKDVELRCDPISGHTALYWYRQSLGQGLEFLIYFQGNSAPDKSGLPSDRFSAERTGGSVSTLTIQRTQQEDSAVYLCASSPQTSADTQYFGPGTRLTVL.

This clonotype was observed at least ten times. V gene TRBV27 combines with J gene TRBJ2-1; no firm D call. The CDR3 runs 11 residues. Germline values: CDR1 MNHEY, CDR2 SMNVEV (reference sequence). Trimming shortened V by 5 bases and J by 4 bases, and 3 bases separated the two germline ends. The CDR3 nucleotides read TGTGCCAGCAGTCAGTACAATGAGCAGTTCTTC. It codes for CASSQYNEQFF.

V and J are TRBV27 and TRBJ2-2; 9 nucleotides agree with TRBD1. Germline lookup yields CDR1 MNHEY and CDR2 SMNVEV (reference sequence). The CDR3 consists of 16 residues. V lost 7 bases, J lost 5 bases, and 11 bases stayed unmatched. In nucleotides, the CDR3 is TGTGCCAGCATGTTCTTACAGGGGGCAAGAACCGGGGAGCTGTTTTTT. It encodes CASMFLQGARTGELFF.

The gene calls are TRBV3-1 and TRBJ1-1; possibly TRBD1 for D (6 bases). The CDR3 extends over 15 amino acids. Germline V gene lookup returns CDR1 LGHDT and CDR2 YNNKEL (reference sequence). Trimming left V 1 base short and J 5 bases short, with 14 bases between. The CDR3 DNA reads as TGTGCCAGCAGCCAAGCGAGTATAGGGGGAACTGAAGCTTTCTTT. Encoded protein: CASSQASIGGTEAFF.

This clonotype has just a few counts. V is TRBV5-1 and J is TRBJ2-3; tentatively, D is TRBD2 (6 bases). Trimming took 0 bases from V and 1 from J, leaving 9 bases between them. Germline V gene lookup returns CDR1 SGHRS and CDR2 YFSETQ. This CDR3 is built from 15 residues. The CDR3 coding sequence is TGCGCCAGCAGCTTGGTCAGGGAGGGCACAGATACGCAGTATTTT. This translates into CASSLVREGTDTQYF.